One sample yielded the 19 T cell receptor beta chains listed below, sequenced in a study of shared clonotypes between healthy human individuals. The assay was immunoSEQ multiplex PCR, and TCRdb's table has in-frame clones only and misses some. The table shows roughly 2.5 million clones, with more than 80% occurring only once. Sequenced input: naive CD4+ T cells sorted from blood. Documented subset: CD45RA+ positively selected. The source is a man between 18 and 35 years old in good health.

This rearrangement joins TRBV11-3 to TRBJ2-3; D remains ambiguous. CDR3 length equals 14 residues. The germline V and J ends were trimmed by 5 bases and 5 bases, with 14 bases remaining between them. Germline V gene data show CDR1 as SGHNT and CDR2 as YENEEA. CDR3 sequence: CASSPGQVRDTQYF. CDR3 nucleotides: TGTGCCAGCAGCCCCGGGCAGGTCCGAGATACGCAGTATTTT.

The V and J genes are TRBV6-1 and TRBJ2-5; 10 bases line up with TRBD2. V lost 3 bases, J lost 9 bases, and 10 bases stayed unmatched. This CDR3 comprises 15 residues. The germline V gene encodes CDR1 MNHNS and CDR2 SASEGT. The CDR3 nucleotides read TGTGCCAGCAGTGAGCTAGCGGGGGCCACAATGTCCCAGTACTTC. This codes for CASSELAGATMSQYF.

This clone has just one count. The rearrangement links TRBV7-2 to TRBJ2-7; D call uncertain. The CDR3 has 12 amino acids. Germline assignment: CDR1 SGHTA and CDR2 FQGNSA. V was shortened by 3 bases and J by 5 bases, with 8 bases between the two germline ends. The CDR3 DNA reads as TGTGCCAGCAGCTTCTCTGTCCACGAGCAGTACTTC. Translated, it gives CASSFSVHEQYF.

This chain's CDR3 is CATQQGTTYEQYF. CDR3 in DNA: TGTGCCACCCAACAGGGGACAACCTACGAGCAGTACTTC. The chain is built from TRBV18 and TRBJ2-7; 7 bases agree with TRBD1. The CDR3 sequence is 13 residues long. The ends lost 10 bases at V and 2 bases at J; junction bases unmatched: 8. Germline V gene data show CDR1 as KGHSH and CDR2 as LQKENI.

This rearrangement joins TRBV6-5 to TRBJ1-2; D may be TRBD1 (6 bases). CDR3 length: 14 residues. Germline-derived CDR1 and CDR2 are MNHEY and SVGAGI. V was trimmed by 2 bases and J by 5 bases, leaving 12 bases between them. CDR3 nucleotides: TGTGCCAGCAGTTACCTTACAGGGAGGTATGGCTACACCTTC. This codes for CASSYLTGRYGYTF.

The chain uses TRBV6-5 and TRBJ2-1; 10 positions match TRBD2. Germline V gene sequence: CDR1 MNHEY, CDR2 SVGAGI. This CDR3 has 15 residues. Trimming removed 4 bases from V and 7 bases from J; junction bases left unmatched: 7. The CDR3 protein is CASSLLAGTGNEQFF. The CDR3 DNA is TGTGCCAGCAGTTTACTAGCGGGAACGGGGAATGAGCAGTTCTTC.

This chain joins TRBV5-1 and TRBJ2-3; D is undetermined. Germline values: CDR1 SGHRS, CDR2 YFSETQ. The CDR3 is 13 amino acids. Trimming removed 4 bases from V and 0 bases from J, with 6 bases in between. The DNA of the CDR3 is TGCGCCAGCAGCATGGGCAGCACAGATACGCAGTATTTT. It specifies CASSMGSTDTQYF.

The chain carries TRBV10-3 and TRBJ2-4; 9 bases are shared with TRBD2. V lost 10 bases to trimming and J lost 7 bases; unmatched junction nucleotides: 8. This CDR3 is 13 amino acids long. The germline V gene encodes CDR1 ENHRY and CDR2 SYGVKD. The CDR3 protein is CATRDLAGNIQYF. CDR3 in DNA: TGTGCCACCCGGGACCTAGCGGGGAACATTCAGTACTTC.

This chain connects TRBV4-2 to TRBJ2-3; 9 nucleotides align to TRBD2. Per germline, CDR1 LGHNA and CDR2 YNFKEQ. V gave up 0 bases and J gave up 4 bases; unmatched junction bases: 8. The CDR3 is made up of 17 amino acids. Here the CDR3 reads CASSQDLAGGLPDTQYF. CDR3 nucleotides: TGTGCCAGCAGCCAAGATTTGGCGGGGGGGCTCCCAGATACGCAGTATTTT.

The V and J genes are TRBV10-3 and TRBJ2-1; tentative D call: TRBD1 (6 bases). This CDR3 contains 13 residues. The germline gives CDR1 ENHRY, CDR2 SYGVKD. The V end was cut by 4 bases, the J end by 6 bases, with 10 bases between. Written as DNA, the CDR3 is TGTGCCATCAGTGGTAGGGGGAGCAATGAGCAGTTCTTC. The encoded protein is CAISGRGSNEQFF.

The chain joins TRBV9 to TRBJ2-3; D is perhaps TRBD1 or TRBD2 (6 bases each). The V end was cut by 4 bases, the J end by 5 bases, with 14 bases between. CDR3 length equals 14 residues. The germline gives CDR1 SGDLS, CDR2 YYNGEE. CDR3 region: CASSQGGLGDTQYF. The CDR3 nucleotides are TGTGCCAGCAGCCAAGGGGGGTTGGGAGATACGCAGTATTTT.

The chain links TRBV18 to TRBJ1-3; a weak D match, TRBD1 (5 bases). The CDR3 sequence is 16 residues long. Trimming stripped 2 bases from V and 0 bases from J, with 11 bases between. The germline CDR1 and CDR2 sequences are KGHSH and LQKENI. The CDR3 DNA sequence: TGTGCCAGCTCACCAGGGACGTTCGGCTCTGGAAACACCATATATTTT. Translating it yields CASSPGTFGSGNTIYF.

CDR3: CASSQWGSKAFF. The CDR3 coding sequence is TGTGCCAGCAGCCAGTGGGGGTCTAAAGCTTTCTTT. The chain recombines TRBV28 with TRBJ1-1, with a weak D call TRBD1 (5 bases). The CDR3 is 12 amino acids. Germline V gene sequence: CDR1 MDHEN, CDR2 SYDVKM. V lost 6 bases and J lost 9, with 14 bases in between.

V gene TRBV5-1 combines with J gene TRBJ2-2; D gene ambiguous. The CDR3 consists of 13 residues. Germline CDR1 is SGHRS and CDR2 is YFSETQ. Deletions cut 5 bases from V and 7 bases from J, with 12 bases between. In DNA, the CDR3 is TGCGCCAGCAGTTTCACCGATCGCGGGGAGCTGTTTTTT. Its translation: CASSFTDRGELFF.

This clone was counted once. The CDR3 DNA is TGTGCCAGCAGCTTATCGGACAGGGCGGAGACCCAGTACTTC. As protein: CASSLSDRAETQYF. V is TRBV7-2 and J is TRBJ2-5; TRBD1 matches at 8 bases. The CDR3 length is 14 residues. The V gene's germline CDR1 is SGHTA and CDR2 FQGNSA. Trimming removed 2 bases from V and 5 bases from J; junction bases left unmatched: 4. Full variable domain (rest looked up from reference TRBV7-2 and TRBJ2-5): GAGVSQSPSNKVTEKGKDVELRCDPISGHTALYWYRQSLGQGLEFLIYFQGNSAPDKSGLPSDRFSAERTGGSVSTLTIQRTQQEDSAVYLCASSLSDRAETQYFGPGTRLLVL.

The chain has TRBV18 and TRBJ2-1, with no clear D. The length of the CDR3 is 12 residues. V gave up 2 bases and J gave up 12 bases, with 11 bases separating them. Germline V lookup: CDR1 KGHSH, CDR2 LQKENI. The CDR3 is CASSPSTLGQFF. The CDR3 nucleotides read TGTGCCAGCTCACCATCGACCTTGGGGCAGTTCTTC.

This clone was observed a few times. The chain combines TRBV6-1 with TRBJ1-6; 7 bases are shared with TRBD1. Trimming took 7 bases from V and 9 from J; bases not matched to a gene: 12. This CDR3 spans 15 amino acids. Germline V gene sequence: CDR1 MNHNS, CDR2 SASEGT. The CDR3 DNA reads as TGTGCCAGCAATCCGGCGGACAGGTTTGGTTCACCCCTCCACTTT. Translating gives CASNPADRFGSPLHF.

This chain links TRBV11-1 with TRBJ1-4, with no clear D. Germline lookup yields CDR1 SGHAT and CDR2 FQDESV (reference sequence). The germline V and J ends were trimmed by 5 bases and 2 bases, with 18 bases remaining between them. This CDR3 has 17 amino acids. This chain's CDR3 is CASSAEESLSTNEKLFF. The CDR3 nucleotides are TGTGCCAGCAGCGCCGAGGAGAGCCTCTCGACTAATGAAAAACTGTTTTTT.

This clone showed up just once. The chain employs TRBV9 and TRBJ2-1; TRBD2 aligns across 8 bases. The germline V gene has CDR1 SGDLS and CDR2 YYNGEE. This CDR3 contains 13 residues. Trimming took 6 bases from V and 8 from J; bases not matched to a gene: 7. The DNA of the CDR3 is TGTGCCAGCAATCGGGTAGCGGGATATGAGCAGTTCTTC. It encodes CASNRVAGYEQFF. The variable domain in full, completed from reference TRBV9 and TRBJ2-1, reads DSGVTQTPKHLITATGQRVTLRCSPRSGDLSVYWYQQSLDQGLQFLIQYYNGEERAKGNILERFSAQQFPDLHSELNLSSLELGDSALYFCASNRVAGYEQFFGPGTRLTVL.